This T cell receptor beta chain comes out of a study of T cells in Graves' hyperthyroidism and ophthalmopathy (dated by TCRdb to about 2019). About the investigation overall: Peripheral blood was sampled at the time of initial diagnosis, prior to any treatment. To identify distinguishing TCR V-J signatures, a discovery cohort of about a hundred patients was used, comprising 40 to 45 with Graves' ophthalmopathy and roughly 60 with stable Graves' hyperthyroidism. Whether ophthalmopathy could be predicted prospectively was tested in an independent validation cohort made up of about 20 hyperthyroidism patients plus 17 patients who later progressed to ophthalmopathy. The roughly 100 discovery patients were divided at random into training and test sets in a 7:3 ratio. Thyroid tissue and blood T-cell repertoires from about 6 Graves' hyperthyroidism patients were also compared in the study. After blood sampling, hyperthyroidism patients were treated with methimazole at a starting dose of 30 mg daily, and ophthalmopathy patients were treated with high-dose intravenous methylprednisolone. TCR Vbeta CDR3 sequencing of 120 to 150 peripheral blood samples (over 40 ophthalmopathy, 75 hyperthyroidism and some 17 progressor patients) is reported in the paper.

A patient counted as having stable Graves' hyperthyroidism if no progression to ophthalmopathy occurred over 18 months of follow-up. The hyperthyroidism patients were between 18 and 65 years old and newly diagnosed, with a disease duration of less than 2 months. Patients with uncontrolled infections, other autoimmune diseases, pregnancy or lactation were excluded. Diagnoses were based on clinical symptoms, serum thyroxine and TRAb, thyroid ultrasound and orbital computed tomography. PBMCs were separated from roughly 10 ml of fresh peripheral blood using Ficoll-Paque density gradient centrifugation. Trizol reagent was used to extract total RNA, and RNA quality was then checked on an Agilent 2100 Bioanalyzer. The trim is 4 bases for V and 5 bases for J, with a gap of 8 bases between the germline ends. The CDR3 has 12 amino acids, counting the end cysteine and phenylalanine. Kept here is only the CDR3 DNA, which spans 36 bases and is read in frame from base 1. From a lookup of the germline V gene, CDR1 and CDR2 are KGHSH and LQKENI.

Concerning this clonotype itself: It has no known antigen specificity. Base qualities are not at hand, and no much larger clone is one base apart.

The TCR beta CDR3 regions were amplified from the RNA transcripts. For the first round of RT-PCR on the TCR CDR3, the HTBI primer set was used together with the Qiagen OneStep RT-PCR kit. Libraries were constructed in a second round of multiplex PCR, after which size selection and purification were carried out. Sequencing of the libraries was done on an Illumina HiSeq2000 using paired-end 100 bp reads. As for the authors' bioinformatics: Raw data were processed with SOAPnuke, discarding reads with adapters, uncalled bases, mean Phred below 15, or no exact constant-primer or identifier match. High-quality paired reads were merged using COPE v1.2.5, and each unique nucleotide sequence was defined as a clonotype. MiTCR v1.1 was used to align clonotypes to the IMGT TRBV, TRBD and TRBJ reference segments. The analysis included only V-J combinations with a frequency above 0.0001, which together covered approximately 99% of the repertoires. The TCS score was defined as F50 (clonal expansion) divided by E x V (chaos), with BLOSUM62-based TCRdist calculated between CDR3 peptides within each V-J. Welch's t-statistics and random forest reduced several hundred V-J features to some 14, which were used in a naive Bayes classifier (R e1071). The raw public reads went through TCRdb reprocessing: fastp at Q25, MiXCR clone calling, in-frame beta chains kept. Each record represents a unique CDR3 protein, reported with the most common genes and DNA among its rows. The V and J calls come from TCRdb's annotation, not from the publication. For this sample the table gives over 150,000 distinct CDR3 sequences, of which about a sixth were detected only once. Jointly, the top ten make up over 45% of the sample.

Here is what the overall study found, with its caveats: Sample size was not statistically predetermined, and investigators were not blinded to group allocation. A 13 V-J signature model separated ophthalmopathy from stable hyperthyroidism, with over 85% sensitivity and 81% to 82% specificity in cross-validation and 80%/75% in testing. In validation, the model predicted progression to ophthalmopathy with 60% to 71% sensitivity and less than 75% specificity, a median of 6.5 months before onset. Most expanded thyroid clonotypes (frequency above 0.001) were also found in blood, which suggests that blood repertoires may mirror thyroid immune responses.

The V and J genes are TRBV18 and TRBJ2-5; the D gene assignment is ambiguous. The sequenced sample consisted of blood. This clonotype was obtained from a woman in her fifties or sixties with Graves' hyperthyroidism. The CDR3 here reads CASSLTPETQYF. The DNA sequence is TGTGCCAGCTCACTTACACCGGAGACCCAGTACTTC.